One T cell receptor (beta chain) is described in this entry. Its antigen is as yet unknown. The data were obtained in a study of tumor-infiltrating lymphocytes in primary liver carcinoma. Study-level findings and limits: Because of bulk unsorted sampling, CD4+ and CD8+ repertoires were not subjected to comparison. Blood had a significantly lower top-250-clone fraction than tumors did (p = 0.039).

The template, approximately 500 ng total RNA, yielded TCR beta cDNA made with a constant-region primer. Three nested multiplex PCR rounds of slightly modified ARM-PCR generated TCR beta libraries. The study ran its first two PCR rounds for roughly 9 cycles each, using TRBV1-TRBV30 forward primers and a C-beta reverse primer. MiXCR was run by TCRdb on the multiplex PCR reads, yielding one entry per CDR3 protein. This sample has some 200,000 distinct CDR3 sequences, with about 65% found just once. The study extracted blood RNA from unsorted whole blood and also extracted germline DNA. Per the germline V gene, CDR1 is GTSNPN and CDR2 is SVGIG (reference sequence). V dropped 8 bases and J dropped 3; count of bases not matched to a gene: 10. This CDR3 region has 14 residues.

The material sequenced was peripheral blood. This receptor was taken from a woman aged 55-70 years with primary liver carcinoma and hepatitis B virus infection. The V call is TRBV30, the J call TRBJ2-1, with 7 positions matching TRBD2. CDR3 sequence: CATSTSDIYNEQFF. In nucleotides, the CDR3 is TGTGCCACAAGCACTAGCGATATCTACAATGAGCAGTTCTTC.